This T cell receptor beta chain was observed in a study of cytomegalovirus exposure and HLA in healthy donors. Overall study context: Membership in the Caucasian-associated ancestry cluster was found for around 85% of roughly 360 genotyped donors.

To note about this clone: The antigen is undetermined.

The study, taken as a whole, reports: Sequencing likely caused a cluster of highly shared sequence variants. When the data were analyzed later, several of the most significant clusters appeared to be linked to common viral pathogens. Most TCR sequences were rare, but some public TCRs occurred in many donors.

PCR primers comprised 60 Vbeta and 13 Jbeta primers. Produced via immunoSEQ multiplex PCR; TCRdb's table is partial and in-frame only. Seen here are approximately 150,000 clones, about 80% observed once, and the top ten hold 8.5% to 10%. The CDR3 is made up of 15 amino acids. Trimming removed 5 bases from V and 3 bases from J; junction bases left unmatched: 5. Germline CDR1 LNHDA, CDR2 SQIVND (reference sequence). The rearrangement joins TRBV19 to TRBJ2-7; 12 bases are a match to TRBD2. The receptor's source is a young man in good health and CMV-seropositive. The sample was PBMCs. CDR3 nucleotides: TGTGCCAGTAGTTTCACTAGCGGGGGGCACTACGAGCAGTACTTC. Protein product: CASSFTSGGHYEQYF.